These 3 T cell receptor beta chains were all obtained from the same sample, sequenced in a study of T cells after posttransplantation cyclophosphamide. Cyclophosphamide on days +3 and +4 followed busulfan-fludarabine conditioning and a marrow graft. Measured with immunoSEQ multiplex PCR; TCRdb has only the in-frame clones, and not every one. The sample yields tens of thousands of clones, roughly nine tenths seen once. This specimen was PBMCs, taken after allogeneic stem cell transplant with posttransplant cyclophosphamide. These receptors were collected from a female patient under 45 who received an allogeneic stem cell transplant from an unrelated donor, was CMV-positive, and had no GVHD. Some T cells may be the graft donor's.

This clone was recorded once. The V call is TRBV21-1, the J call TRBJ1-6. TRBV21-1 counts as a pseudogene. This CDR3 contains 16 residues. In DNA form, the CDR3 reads TGTGCCAGCAGCAACGCGGAGGGGGGGGTTAGCTCACCCCTCCACTTT. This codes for CASSNAEGGVSSPLHF.

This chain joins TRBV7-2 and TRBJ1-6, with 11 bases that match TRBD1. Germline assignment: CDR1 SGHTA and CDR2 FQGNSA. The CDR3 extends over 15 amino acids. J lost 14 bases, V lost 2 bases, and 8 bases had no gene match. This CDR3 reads CASSLTGGQGEALHF. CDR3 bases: TGTGCCAGCAGCTTAACAGGGGGACAGGGGGAGGCCCTCCACTTT. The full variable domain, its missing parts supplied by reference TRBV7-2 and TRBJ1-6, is GAGVSQSPSNKVTEKGKDVELRCDPISGHTALYWYRQSLGQGLEFLIYFQGNSAPDKSGLPSDRFSAERTGGSVSTLTIQRTQQEDSAVYLCASSLTGGQGEALHFGNGTRLTVT.

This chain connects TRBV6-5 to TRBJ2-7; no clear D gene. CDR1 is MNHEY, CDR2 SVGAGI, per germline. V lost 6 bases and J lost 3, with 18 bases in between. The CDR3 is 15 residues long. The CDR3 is CASSSPKTGFYEQYF. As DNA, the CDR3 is TGTGCCAGCAGCTCACCTAAGACCGGGTTCTACGAGCAGTACTTC.